The clone carrying this T cell receptor (beta chain) was seen a few times. Its antigen is unknown. The CDR3 length is 14 residues. V was shortened by 3 bases and J by 4 bases, with 10 bases between the two germline ends. Germline V lookup: CDR1 SNHLY, CDR2 FYNNEI. The data were obtained in a study of T cells in Graves' hyperthyroidism and ophthalmopathy. General study findings and limits: In the blood, most expanded thyroid clonotypes above 0.001 appeared as well.

Researchers took RNA transcripts and amplified the TCR beta CDR3 regions from them. HTBI primers were employed in a first-round RT-PCR of the TCR CDR3. TCRdb re-called the multiplex PCR reads with MiXCR, one entry per CDR3 protein. The sample shows about 740,000 distinct CDR3 sequences, 14% of them seen only once. This clonotype originated in a woman aged 18-30 years with Graves' hyperthyroidism. The J gene is TRBJ1-3, the V gene TRBV2; D possibly corresponds to TRBD1 (5 bases). The sample comprised blood. The CDR3 reads CASSDRTRGNTIYF. The DNA for the CDR3 is TGTGCCAGCAGTGACCGGACACGCGGAAACACCATATATTTT.